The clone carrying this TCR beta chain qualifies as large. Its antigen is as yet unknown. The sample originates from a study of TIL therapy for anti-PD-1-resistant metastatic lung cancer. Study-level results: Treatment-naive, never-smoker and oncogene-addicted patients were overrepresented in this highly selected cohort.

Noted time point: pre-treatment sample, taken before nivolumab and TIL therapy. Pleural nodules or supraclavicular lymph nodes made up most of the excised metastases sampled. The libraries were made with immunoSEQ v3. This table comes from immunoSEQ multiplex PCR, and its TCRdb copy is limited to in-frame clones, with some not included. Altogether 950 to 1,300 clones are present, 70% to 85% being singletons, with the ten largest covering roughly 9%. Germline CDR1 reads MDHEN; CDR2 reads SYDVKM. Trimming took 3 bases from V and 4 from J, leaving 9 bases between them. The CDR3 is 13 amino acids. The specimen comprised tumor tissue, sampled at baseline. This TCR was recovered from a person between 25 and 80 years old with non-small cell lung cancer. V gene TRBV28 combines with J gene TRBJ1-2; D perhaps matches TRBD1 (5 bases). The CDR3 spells CASSFKGLYGYTF. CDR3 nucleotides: TGTGCCAGCAGTTTCAAGGGGCTCTATGGCTACACCTTC.